This T cell receptor (beta chain) originates from a study of beta chain features in type 1 diabetes (dated by TCRdb to 2016 to 2019). For the wider study: Mean age, gender distribution, total cell number and subset yield did not differ between patients and healthy donors. The study compared TCRB repertoires of sorted circulating CD4+ T cell subsets between recently diagnosed type 1 diabetes patients and matched healthy donors. Regulatory and stem cell-like memory subsets were isolated from only 8 patients and roughly eight healthy donors, whereas naive and central memory subsets came from all 30 or so donors. A total of around 110,000,000 sorted cells were examined across all samples, and a strong correlation was observed between cell number per subset and RNA yield.

Comment on this clone: It lacks a known antigen. Within one base of it there is no much larger clone, and no base qualities were kept.

Overall study results and their limits: Shorter templates might be favored by PCR, yet because patient and control samples were amplified and corrected together, any such skew would affect both groups equally. Fewer insertions and more nucleotide deletions at VDJ recombination sites were observed in patients with type 1 diabetes, implying thymic rearrangement abnormalities. Because cDNA rather than genomic DNA was sequenced, highly expressing activated cells could have been over-represented, although no difference in activation and CD3 levels was found between groups. Only small numbers of individuals were included in the HLA sub-analyses, which left unresolved whether HLA type had any influence on TCRB rearrangement. The naive, central memory and regulatory TCRB repertoires appeared to resemble one another more closely among patients than among healthy donors. A moderate but significant shortening of TCRB CDR3 length was observed in type 1 diabetes patients in all four CD4+ subsets.

The entire amount of isolated RNA was reverse transcribed using the High Capacity cDNA Reverse Transcription Kit, so the sequenced TCRB transcripts were expressed ones. For stem cell-like memory T cell samples, survey-depth immunoSEQ sequencing was used, averaging approximately 950,000 total reads per sample. Sorted cells were lysed in RLT buffer, and RNA was extracted using DNase-treated RNeasy Micro or Mini kits according to cell number. Each cell subset was processed separately to prevent cross-contamination, with patient and healthy donor samples processed together. The immunoSEQ multiplex PCR was used to amplify TCRB sequences from cDNA, yielding 87-bp fragments that span the CDR3 region. Sequencing of the amplicons was performed on the Illumina HiSeq platform. The authors' analysis ran thus. PCR bias was computationally corrected using synthetic template baselines, reads within Hamming distance 2 were collapsed, and singletons that could not be merged were discarded. By aligning reads against IMGT, V, D and J genes, CDR3 length, and insertions or deletions at six rearrangement sites were assigned. Within each subset, clonotype counts were normalized to sorted cell number, and only after that were true diversity and Gini coefficients computed with the tcR R package. The overlap coefficient, calculated on TCRB nucleotide sequences, was used to measure repertoire sharing. In TCRdb, the immuneACCESS table is reduced to in-frame sequences with V and J assigned. These tables do not hold every clone; where another copy was compared, an unresolved V gene accounts for under half, and the others remain unexplained. The D gene and trimming were derived from the DNA, and the V and J assignments and clone size from that table. This sample lists 40,000 to 60,000 clones; about 64% were detected once. The ten largest account for roughly 0.3% of the sample.

Each donor gave one peripheral blood draw, averaging about 100 mL, which was collected into heparinised tubes. A BD FACSAria II and a panel including CD45RO, CCR7, CD25, CD127, CD95 and CD27 were used to sort naive, central memory, regulatory and stem cell-like memory CD4+ T cells. All sorted populations exceeded 98% purity. PBMCs were isolated right away by Lymphoprep density gradient centrifugation and were stained directly, without culture. To minimize batch effects, samples were stained and sorted in pairs, one healthy donor with one patient per experiment. What was sequenced was stem cell memory CD4+ T cells from blood. Taken with the paper, the label for cell subset or site translates to: stem cell-like memory CD4+ T cells. The clonotype originates from a woman aged 25 to 39 with type 1 diabetes.

This receptor carries the CDR3 CASSLHLAGDTDTQYF. The DNA reads as follows: TGTGCCAGCAGCTTACATCTAGCGGGGGACACAGATACGCAGTATTTT. The chain joins TRBV7-9 to TRBJ2-3; 10 central bases correspond to TRBD2. The CDR3 numbers 16 residues from cysteine through phenylalanine. Kept here is only the CDR3 DNA, which spans 48 bases and is read in frame from base 1. The germline V gene encodes CDR1 SEHNR and CDR2 FQNEAQ (reference sequence). Trimming accounts for 2 bases at V and 2 bases at J, while the number of junction bases matched to no gene is 4.